One and the same sample provided the 29 T cell receptor beta chains below, sequenced in a study of regulatory and conventional T cells in RAG deficiency. Conventional CD4+ T cells were sorted from blood as CD25-low CD127-high cells. Sequencing used immunoSEQ multiplex PCR; TCRdb keeps in-frame clones, though not all of them. The table includes some 20,000 clones, 85% to 95% detected once. The same specimen was also included in a second study, on regulatory T cells. This second report adds: Primers: 52 TRBV forward and 13 TRBJ reverse.

Sample: CD4+ T cells sorted from blood. Every receptor here comes from a human donor in good health.

The chain has TRBV18 and TRBJ2-2; D perhaps matches TRBD1 (5 bases). The germline CDR1 and CDR2 sequences are KGHSH and LQKENI. V lost 5 bases to trimming and J lost 3 bases, with 10 bases between them. The CDR3 is 14 amino acids. The CDR3: CASSRDSDTGELFF. The CDR3 region has the DNA TGTGCCAGCTCAAGAGACAGTGACACCGGGGAGCTGTTTTTT. The variable domain in full, with the rest retrieved from reference TRBV18 and TRBJ2-2, is NAGVMQNPRHLVRRRGQEARLRCSPMKGHSHVYWYRQLPEEGLKFMVYLQKENIIDESGMPKERFSAEFPKEGPSILRIQQVVRGDSAAYFCASSRDSDTGELFFGEGSRLTVL.

This rearrangement joins TRBV19 to TRBJ1-2; the match to TRBD1 covers 9 bases. The trim removed 4 bases at V and 3 bases at J, leaving 21 bases unmatched. The CDR3 is made up of 20 amino acids. CDR1 is LNHDA and CDR2 is SQIVND in the germline V gene (reference sequence). The CDR3 loop is CASSNARGLTGGLEDYGYTF. In DNA, the CDR3 is TGTGCCAGTAGTAATGCCCGTGGCTTAACAGGGGGCTTGGAAGACTATGGCTACACCTTC.

The gene calls are TRBV6-1 and TRBJ2-7, with D perhaps matching TRBD2 (5 bases). Germline CDR1 MNHNS, CDR2 SASEGT. The CDR3 covers 17 residues. Deletions cut 0 bases from V and 2 bases from J, with 17 bases between. The CDR3 DNA sequence: TGTGCCAGCAGTGAAGCGCTAGCATTTGCGGCCCCCTACGAGCAGTACTTC. Protein product: CASSEALAFAAPYEQYF.

The chain uses TRBV7-9 and TRBJ2-1; 11 bases match TRBD2. The CDR3 runs 19 residues. The ends lost 1 base at V and 0 bases at J; junction bases unmatched: 8. The germline V gene encodes CDR1 SEHNR and CDR2 FQNEAQ (reference sequence). The CDR3 sequence: CASSLVSSGRSSSYNEQFF. CDR3 DNA sequence: TGTGCCAGCAGCTTAGTATCTAGCGGGAGGTCGAGCTCCTACAATGAGCAGTTCTTC.

The rearrangement uses TRBV18 and TRBJ2-2, with 13 nucleotides matching TRBD2. CDR1 KGHSH and CDR2 LQKENI come from the germline V gene. V lost 8 bases and J lost 3; bases outside the gene matches: 3. The CDR3 length is 15 residues. CDR3 in amino acids: CASAGLAGHTGELFF. CDR3 DNA sequence: TGTGCCAGCGCGGGACTAGCGGGGCACACCGGGGAGCTGTTTTTT.

The V gene is TRBV4-2, the J gene TRBJ2-6; D possibly corresponds to TRBD1 (6 bases). The germline V gene has CDR1 LGHNA and CDR2 YNFKEQ. The CDR3 runs to 18 residues. Trimming cost V 1 base and J 0 bases, with 13 bases left between them. The chain's CDR3 is CASSQVRQGYSGANVLTF. The CDR3 region has the DNA TGTGCCAGCAGCCAAGTCAGGCAGGGGTACTCTGGGGCCAACGTCCTGACTTTC.

The V call is TRBV7-9, the J call TRBJ2-7; 7 bases match TRBD2. The V segment lost 5 bases and the J segment 6 bases; nucleotides outside the gene matches: 7. The CDR3 length is 13 residues. CDR1 is SEHNR and CDR2 is FQNEAQ in the germline V gene (reference sequence). The CDR3 reads CASSLQLATEQYF. In DNA, the CDR3 is TGTGCCAGCAGCCTCCAACTAGCGACCGAGCAGTACTTC.

This clone was observed a handful of times. The rearrangement links TRBV19 to TRBJ1-6, with TRBD1 identical over 8 bases. The CDR3 consists of 16 residues. From germline, CDR1 is LNHDA and CDR2 SQIVND (reference sequence). The V segment lost 4 bases and the J segment 7 bases; nucleotides outside the gene matches: 9. CDR3 nucleotide sequence: TGTGCCAGTAGTAACCGACAGGGGTTTGGGAATTCACCCCTCCACTTT. It codes for CASSNRQGFGNSPLHF.

This clone was detected only a few times. CDR3 in amino acids: CAISEVRDREVGELFF. CDR3 nucleotides: TGTGCCATCAGTGAGGTCCGAGACAGGGAAGTAGGGGAGCTGTTTTTT. This chain connects TRBV10-3 to TRBJ2-2, with 7 bases aligning to TRBD1. This CDR3 has 16 amino acids. Germline values: CDR1 ENHRY, CDR2 SYGVKD. The junction had 11 bases not matched to a gene; V was cut back by 2 bases and J by 8 bases.

The chain carries TRBV6-6 and TRBJ2-7, with D tentatively TRBD1 (6 bases). The CDR3 totals 14 residues. Trimming removed 7 bases from V and 4 bases from J, with 17 bases in between. Germline CDR1 and CDR2: MNHNY and SVGAGI (reference sequence). The CDR3, as DNA: TGTGCCAGCACCCTTACATCCGGGACATACGAGCAGTACTTC. Its protein is CASTLTSGTYEQYF.

This clone appeared once. The rearrangement uses TRBV5-5 and TRBJ1-1; TRBD1 might be the D (5 bases). V lost 3 bases, J lost 0 bases, and 12 bases lay in between. The CDR3 loop spans 15 amino acids. Germline-derived CDR1 and CDR2 are SGHKS and YYEKEE (reference sequence). For the CDR3, the DNA is TGTGCCAGCAGCTCCCTATCGACAGTGAACACTGAAGCTTTCTTT. Its translation: CASSSLSTVNTEAFF.

The V gene is TRBV7-8, the J gene TRBJ2-1; 8 nucleotides agree with TRBD2. The CDR3 contains 16 residues. Trimming cost V 5 bases and J 6 bases; bases outside gene matches: 12. CDR1 and CDR2 (germline): SGHVS, FQNEAQ. DNA of the CDR3: TGTGCCAGCAGCCCCGGGAGGGTGTCCCATCTCAATGAGCAGTTCTTC. It specifies CASSPGRVSHLNEQFF.

The chain recombines TRBV5-1 with TRBJ1-1; D is possibly TRBD1 (6 bases). CDR1 is SGHRS and CDR2 is YFSETQ in the germline V gene. This CDR3 spans 16 amino acids. V was pared by 4 bases and J by 1 base, with 17 bases between. The CDR3 sequence is CASSPRRGRGNTEAFF. Here the CDR3 DNA reads TGCGCCAGCAGCCCCCGGCGGGGCAGGGGGAACACTGAAGCTTTCTTT.

The rearrangement uses TRBV18 and TRBJ1-1; D unresolved. Germline loops: CDR1 KGHSH, CDR2 LQKENI. There are 17 residues in the CDR3. Trimming removed 1 base at V and 0 bases at J, with 15 bases between. The CDR3 spells CASSPRTATNMNTEAFF. The CDR3 nucleotides are TGTGCCAGCTCACCACGGACGGCGACTAACATGAACACTGAAGCTTTCTTT.

J is TRBJ1-2 and V is TRBV29-1; D uncertain. Trimming took off 4 bases at V and 6 bases at J, with 9 bases between the two ends. Germline V gene sequence: CDR1 SQVTM, CDR2 ANQGSEA. The CDR3 runs to 11 residues. In nucleotides, the CDR3 is TGCAGCGTTGGTAGGGAAGATGGCTACACCTTC. It yields the protein CSVGREDGYTF.

As DNA, the CDR3 is TGTGCCAGCAGCTTGTCCCTATTGGGGACAGGGGTCTACGAGCAGTACTTC. It codes for CASSLSLLGTGVYEQYF. The rearrangement links TRBV5-6 to TRBJ2-7, with TRBD1 matching over 10 bases. V was clipped by 1 base and J by 3 bases; unmatched bases: 10. The CDR3 is made up of 17 amino acids. Per germline, CDR1 SGHDT and CDR2 YYEEEE.

The chain recombines TRBV7-3 with TRBJ2-5; no definite D call. The V end was cut by 5 bases, the J end by 5 bases, with 15 bases between. CDR1 SGHTA and CDR2 FQGTGA come from the germline V gene. The CDR3 consists of 14 residues. CDR3 protein: CASSTDPLGETQYF. The CDR3 bases are TGTGCCAGCAGCACGGACCCGCTGGGCGAGACCCAGTACTTC.

This clone occurred a few times. V usage is TRBV4-1 and J usage is TRBJ1-2; D gene ambiguous. The CDR3 covers 15 residues. Trimming cost V 1 base and J 5 bases, with 14 bases left between them. Germline CDR1 MGHRA, CDR2 YSYEKL. CDR3 in amino acids: CASSQGPTDVYGYTF. The CDR3 bases are TGCGCCAGCAGCCAAGGACCCACGGACGTATATGGCTACACCTTC.

The rearrangement joins TRBV19 to TRBJ2-3; no firm D call. V was cut by 5 bases and J by 0 bases, with 12 bases left in between. CDR3 length equals 15 residues. Per the germline V gene, CDR1 is LNHDA and CDR2 is SQIVND (reference sequence). The CDR3 reads CASSYRIGSTDTQYF. CDR3 sequence (DNA): TGTGCCAGTAGTTACCGAATAGGGAGCACAGATACGCAGTATTTT.

The chain combines TRBV14 with TRBJ2-7; possible D gene TRBD1, 5 bases. V lost 0 bases and J 2 bases, leaving 11 bases between the germline ends. This CDR3 has 15 amino acids. The germline V gene has CDR1 SGHDN and CDR2 FVKESK. Here the CDR3 reads CASSQEVGRTYEQYF. The DNA for the CDR3 is TGTGCCAGCAGCCAAGAAGTGGGGCGGACCTACGAGCAGTACTTC.

V and J are TRBV5-8 and TRBJ1-5; possible D gene TRBD1, 6 bases. CDR1 and CDR2 (germline): SGHTS, YDEGEE. CDR3 length: 15 residues. V was trimmed by 1 base and J by 3 bases, leaving 11 bases between them. CDR3 sequence reads: CASSLRGKNNQPQHF. CDR3 bases: TGTGCCAGCAGCTTGAGGGGGAAGAACAATCAGCCCCAGCATTTT.

V gene TRBV29-1 combines with J gene TRBJ2-7; D may match TRBD1 or TRBD2 (5 bases each). The CDR3 is 13 residues long. Between the trimmed V and J ends, which lost 1 base and 2 bases, there was a span of 9 bases. Germline assignment: CDR1 SQVTM and CDR2 ANQGSEA. CDR3 sequence: CSVEGGNAYEQYF. CDR3 nucleotides: TGCAGCGTTGAAGGGGGGAACGCCTACGAGCAGTACTTC.

The chain carries TRBV5-1 and TRBJ2-7; D may correspond to TRBD1 or TRBD2 (5 bases each). V lost 4 bases and J lost 7, with 21 bases in between. CDR3 length: 15 amino acids. Germline V gene data show CDR1 as SGHRS and CDR2 as YFSETQ. CDR3 in amino acids: CASSARVMSTGEQYF. CDR3 sequence (DNA): TGCGCCAGCAGCGCCAGGGTAATGAGTACGGGGGAGCAGTACTTC.

The V and J genes are TRBV7-7 and TRBJ2-5; D might be TRBD2 (5 bases). Trimming left V 1 base short and J 0 bases short, with 9 bases between. CDR1 and CDR2 from the germline V gene are SSHAT and FNYEAQ (reference sequence). The CDR3 covers 15 residues. CDR3 DNA sequence: TGTGCCAGCAGCTTAGGGGGAGCAAACCAAGAGACCCAGTACTTC. Translated: CASSLGGANQETQYF.

The genes are TRBV7-9 and TRBJ1-2, with D possibly matching TRBD1 (6 bases). This CDR3 is built from 15 residues. The ends were cut back, 2 bases at V and 8 bases at J, with 18 bases in the middle. CDR1 SEHNR and CDR2 FQNEAQ come from the germline V gene (reference sequence). The CDR3 bases are TGTGCCAGCAGCTTAAGTCGGGGGCCAACAGGAGGCTACACCTTC. Its protein is CASSLSRGPTGGYTF.

The J gene is TRBJ2-3, the V gene TRBV25-1; 7 bases fit TRBD2. CDR1 and CDR2 from the germline V gene are MGHDK and SYGVNS. The V and J ends lost 4 bases and 0 bases, in that order; junction bases with no gene match: 4. The CDR3 covers 15 residues. The CDR3 sequence is CASSVHSGSTDTQYF. Here the CDR3 DNA reads TGTGCCAGCAGTGTCCATAGCGGGAGCACAGATACGCAGTATTTT.

CDR3 region: CASSSQSGIGSYEQYF. The CDR3 nucleotides read TGTGCCAGTAGTAGCCAGAGCGGGATTGGATCCTACGAGCAGTACTTC. The V call is TRBV19, the J call TRBJ2-7; 7 nucleotides match TRBD2. CDR1 and CDR2 (germline): LNHDA, SQIVND (reference sequence). V shed 4 bases and J 1 base; nucleotides not matched to a gene: 10. The CDR3 covers 16 residues.

The chain has TRBV11-2 and TRBJ1-6; D gene uncertain. Germline CDR1 and CDR2: SGHAT and FQNNGV. V was clipped by 1 base and J by 8 bases, with 12 bases between them. The CDR3 spans 15 residues. The CDR3 DNA follows: TGTGCCAGCAGCTTAGGAAGGGAGAATCATTCACCCCTCCACTTT. Its translation: CASSLGRENHSPLHF.

The rearrangement links TRBV10-1 to TRBJ1-5; TRBD1 aligns across 8 bases. Trimming cost V 11 bases and J 1 base; bases outside gene matches: 4. The CDR3 loop spans 13 amino acids. Germline V gene data show CDR1 as WNHNN and CDR2 as SYGVQD (reference sequence). The CDR3 sequence is CAEQGGSNQPQHF. The CDR3 bases are TGCGCCGAACAGGGGGGCAGCAATCAGCCCCAGCATTTT.